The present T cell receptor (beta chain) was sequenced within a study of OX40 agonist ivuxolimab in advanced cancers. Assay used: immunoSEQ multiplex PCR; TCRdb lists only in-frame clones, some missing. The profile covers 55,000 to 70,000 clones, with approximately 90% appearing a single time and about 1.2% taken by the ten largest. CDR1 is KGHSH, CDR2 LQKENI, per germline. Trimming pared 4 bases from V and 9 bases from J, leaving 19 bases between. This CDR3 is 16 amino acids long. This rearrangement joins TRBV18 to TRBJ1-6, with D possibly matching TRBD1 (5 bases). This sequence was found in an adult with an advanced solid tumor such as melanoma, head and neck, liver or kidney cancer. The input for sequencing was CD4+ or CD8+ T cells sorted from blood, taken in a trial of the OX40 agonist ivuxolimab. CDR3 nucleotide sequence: TGTGCCAGCTCACTAGCCCGTCAGGGTAGGGGTTCACCCCTCCACTTT. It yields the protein CASSLARQGRGSPLHF.